A selection of T cell receptor beta chains follows, all from one sample in a study of blood T cell repertoires in COVID-19. Method: immunoSEQ multiplex PCR; TCRdb's copy keeps in-frame clones and lacks some. The sample has more than 30,000 clones, 80% seen once. The sequencing input was peripheral blood. The source is a woman in her 70s with acute or convalescent COVID-19. Both conserved end residues are part of each CDR3. Each record gives: J gene, D gene, CDR3 length, V gene, clone size, CDR3 DNA, CDR3 protein. A D gene is named only where the DNA matches it firmly. Clone size appears in some rows only: once, few, many, or a class for an expanded clone.

TRBJ1-1 - 14 TRBV7-9 - TGTGCCAGCAGCTTACAGGGTCCGTACACTGAAGCTTTCTTT CASSLQGPYTEAFF
TRBJ1-3 - 15 TRBV4-1 - TGCGCCAGCAGCTGGAGGCTGGGCTTGAGAGACACCATATATTTT CASSWRLGLRDTIYF
TRBJ1-2 - 15 TRBV14 - TGTGCCAGCAGCCAAAGTACGGGTTGGAGTTATGGCTACACCTTC CASSQSTGWSYGYTF
TRBJ2-3 TRBD2 14 TRBV29-1 - TGCACCTCCTCGGGAGGTCAGAGCACAGATACGCAGTATTTT CTSSGGQSTDTQYF
TRBJ1-1 TRBD1 18 TRBV4-1 - TGCGCCAGCAGCCAAGAGGCGACAGGGGGATTTTTGGGCACTGAAGCTTTCTTT CASSQEATGGFLGTEAFF
TRBJ2-5 - 14 TRBV5-1 - TGCGCCAGCAGCCCGGAGTTCACGCGGGAGACCCAGTACTTC CASSPEFTRETQYF
TRBJ2-1 - 16 TRBV9 few TGTGCCAGCAGCGGAGGTTTTCTGGTCTCCTACAATGAGCAGTTCTTC CASSGGFLVSYNEQFF
TRBJ1-5 TRBD1 18 TRBV4-2 - TGTGCCAGCAGCCAAGAGGGGGGAAGGGGGCGCAACAATCAGCCCCAGCATTTT CASSQEGGRGRNNQPQHF
TRBJ1-1 - 14 TRBV6-5 - TGTGCCAGCAGTTACTCGATTACGGGCACTGAAGCTTTCTTT CASSYSITGTEAFF
TRBJ2-3 - 15 TRBV3-1/TRBV3-2 - TGTGCCAGCAGCCGCGGACTCGGAGTCACAGATACGCAGTATTTT CASSRGLGVTDTQYF
TRBJ2-3 TRBD2 19 TRBV11-2 - TGTGCCAGCAGCGCCGAGAGACTAGCGGGGCTTTCTAGCACAGATACGCAGTATTTT CASSAERLAGLSSTDTQYF
TRBJ1-4 TRBD1 14 TRBV27 - TGTGCCAGCAGCCTCGGGACAGGGAAGGAAAAACTGTTTTTT CASSLGTGKEKLFF
TRBJ2-1 - 18 TRBV7-6 - TGTGCCAGCAGCTTGGAGGGAGAGGGGTTTGATTCCTACAATGAGCAGTTCTTC CASSLEGEGFDSYNEQFF
TRBJ2-2 - 14 TRBV7-9 many TGTGCCAGCAGTTCAGGGTTGAACACCGGGGAGCTGTTTTTT CASSSGLNTGELFF
TRBJ2-7 TRBD2 12 TRBV12-3/TRBV12-4 - TGTGCCAGCAGTTGGGGCGGGGGCGAGCAGTACTTC CASSWGGGEQYF